This passage covers 18 T cell receptor beta chains from one sample sequenced in a study of T-cell reconstitution after alpha-beta-depleted transplantation in children. Unique molecular identifiers were incorporated into the prepared TCRbeta library. TCRdb re-derived calls from the PCR reads in MiXCR, one entry per CDR3 protein. Found here are about 22,000 distinct CDR3 sequences, approximately 11% of them singletons; the top ten hold approximately 23%. Sequences were derived from PBMCs from the stem cell graft donor, sampled from the stem cell graft. The receptor source for this set is a human donor who donated a stem cell graft to a child with chronic granulomatous disease.

This clonotype was detected many times. This chain connects TRBV7-2 to TRBJ2-7; D is possibly TRBD2 (6 bases). Trimming took off 3 bases at V and 3 bases at J, with 18 bases between the two ends. Germline values: CDR1 SGHTA, CDR2 FQGNSA. This CDR3 is built from 16 residues. The CDR3 coding sequence is TGTGCCAGCAGCTTCAGCGGAGGAGGGACGATCTACGAGCAGTACTTC. Encoded protein: CASSFSGGGTIYEQYF.

In this sample, this clonotype turned up many times. A single base separates this from a much larger clone, so it may be a read error. The DNA of the CDR3 is TGCTGTGCTAGAGATGTCATCCCACCGGGACTTAATGAAAAACTGTTTTTT. Its translation is CCARDVIPPGLNEKLFF. V is TRBV20-1 and J is TRBJ1-4, with D possibly being TRBD1 (5 bases). CDR3 size: 17 residues. The V gene's germline CDR1 is DFQATT and CDR2 SNEGSKA (reference sequence).

Only a few counts were recorded for this clonotype. The J gene is TRBJ2-5, the V gene TRBV5-1; D might be TRBD2 (5 bases). The CDR3 covers 16 residues. In germline, CDR1 is SGHRS, CDR2 YFSETQ. V dropped 1 base and J dropped 1 base, with 14 bases sitting between them. In DNA form, the CDR3 reads TGCGCCAGCAGCTTGTTCGAGGGCATGACCCAAGAGACCCAGTACTTC. Translated, it gives CASSLFEGMTQETQYF. Supplemented by reference TRBV5-1 and TRBJ2-5, the full variable domain reads KAGVTQTPRYLIKTRGQQVTLSCSPISGHRSVSWYQQTPGQGLQFLFEYFSETQRNKGNFPGRFSGRQFSNSRSEMNVSTLELGDSALYLCASSLFEGMTQETQYFGPGTRLLVL.

This clonotype was observed many times. The chain has TRBV12-3 or TRBV12-4 and TRBJ2-1, with TRBD2 matching 12 bases. The CDR3 totals 15 residues. J lost 7 bases, V lost 6 bases, and 7 bases had no gene match. In DNA, the CDR3 is TGTGCCAGCAGGGCTAGCGGGGGGGCCCCGAATGAGCAGTTCTTC. It translates to CASRASGGAPNEQFF.

There are many counts of this clonotype. The chain combines TRBV20-1 with TRBJ2-3; 8 nucleotides agree with TRBD2. CDR1 and CDR2 (germline): DFQATT, SNEGSKA (reference sequence). After removal of 6 bases from V and 5 bases from J, the junction contained 4 bases not matched to a gene. The CDR3 is made up of 12 amino acids. The chain's CDR3 is CSATGGEDTQYF. Written as DNA, the CDR3 is TGCAGTGCAACCGGGGGGGAAGATACGCAGTATTTT.

The V gene is TRBV4-3, the J gene TRBJ2-4; 7 bases fit TRBD2. J was trimmed by 5 bases and V by 3 bases; bases with no gene match: 10. The CDR3 is 16 residues long. Per germline, CDR1 LGHNA and CDR2 YSLEER. For the CDR3, the DNA is TGCGCCAGCAGCCACATGATGGGAGGGGCCCAAAACATTCAGTACTTC. This encodes CASSHMMGGAQNIQYF.

In its sample, this clonotype was seen many times. CDR3 nucleotides: TGCAGTGCCCCGATGTGGGCCACAGATACGCAGTATTTT. Translated, it gives CSAPMWATDTQYF. The J gene is TRBJ2-3, the V gene TRBV20-1, with D unclear. The CDR3 covers 13 residues. Trimming left V 6 bases short and J 2 bases short, with 12 bases between. Germline loops: CDR1 DFQATT, CDR2 SNEGSKA (reference sequence).

This clonotype was counted ten times or more. V usage is TRBV11-2 and J usage is TRBJ2-3; 12 bases line up with TRBD2. This CDR3 has 16 residues. Germline V gives CDR1 SGHAT, CDR2 FQNNGV. Trimming cost V 4 bases and J 2 bases; bases outside gene matches: 4. The CDR3 DNA sequence: TGTGCCAGCAGCTCCGGACTAGCGGGGTTCACAGATACGCAGTATTTT. Residues: CASSSGLAGFTDTQYF.

This clonotype was seen ten or more times. V usage is TRBV12-3 or TRBV12-4 and J usage is TRBJ1-3, with no clear D. The CDR3 is 16 residues long. V was trimmed by 10 bases and J by 1 base, leaving 20 bases between them. CDR3 amino acids: CATADADVISGNTIYF. The CDR3 DNA sequence: TGTGCCACCGCTGACGCGGACGTGATATCTGGAAACACCATATATTTT.

This clonotype is medium-sized (0.01 to 0.1%) within its sample. The chain has TRBV20-1 and TRBJ2-6; D unresolved. V lost 0 bases and J 2 bases, leaving 11 bases between the germline ends. CDR3 length: 16 residues. Germline V CDR1 and CDR2: DFQATT, SNEGSKA (reference sequence). The CDR3 sequence is CSARDDVGAGANVLTF. The CDR3 DNA reads as TGCAGTGCTAGAGACGACGTTGGCGCTGGGGCCAACGTCCTGACTTTC.

This clonotype was detected many times. The rearrangement uses TRBV4-3 and TRBJ2-4; D is tentatively TRBD1 or TRBD2 (5 bases each). Germline values: CDR1 LGHNA, CDR2 YSLEER. Trimming shortened V by 1 base and J by 6 bases, and 10 bases separated the two germline ends. The CDR3 totals 14 residues. The CDR3 sequence is CASSQGSGTNIQYF. The CDR3 DNA reads as TGCGCCAGCAGCCAAGGGTCTGGGACAAACATTCAGTACTTC.

This clonotype appeared many times. The chain combines TRBV12-3 or TRBV12-4 with TRBJ2-3; 8 bases align to TRBD2. V was pared by 6 bases and J by 2 bases, with 7 bases of the junction left unmatched. The CDR3 sequence is 15 residues long. CDR3 loop: CASSQSGGNTDTQYF. The CDR3 region has the DNA TGTGCCAGCAGCCAAAGCGGGGGTAACACAGATACGCAGTATTTT.

The sample holds many counts of this clonotype. The rearrangement uses TRBV12-3 or TRBV12-4 and TRBJ1-5; D may be TRBD1 (6 bases). CDR3 size: 14 residues. Trimming took 1 base from V and 7 from J, leaving 11 bases between them. The CDR3: CASSLGGPGQPQHF. The CDR3 DNA follows: TGTGCCAGCAGTTTAGGGGGGCCCGGGCAGCCCCAGCATTTT.

This clonotype came up many times. The rearrangement joins TRBV27 to TRBJ1-1, with TRBD1 identical over 7 bases. Germline V gives CDR1 MNHEY, CDR2 SMNVEV (reference sequence). The V and J ends lost 5 bases and 1 base, in that order; junction bases with no gene match: 7. This CDR3 contains 15 residues. The CDR3 bases are TGTGCCAGCAGTATGTCGGACAGGCCGAACACTGAAGCTTTCTTT. This gives the protein CASSMSDRPNTEAFF.

This clonotype was counted many times. The chain is built from TRBV3-1 and TRBJ1-4; the D is unclear. V lost 0 bases to trimming and J lost 7 bases, with 15 bases between them. CDR3 length equals 16 residues. Germline CDR1 is LGHDT and CDR2 is YNNKEL (reference sequence). As DNA, the CDR3 is TGTGCCAGCAGCCAAGATAGGGCAGCCTTGCGTGAAAAACTGTTTTTT. Residues: CASSQDRAALREKLFF.

This clonotype has a count of ten or more. The chain joins TRBV12-3 or TRBV12-4 to TRBJ1-2; D might be TRBD1 (6 bases). V was shortened by 6 bases and J by 5 bases, with 19 bases between the two germline ends. CDR3 length equals 15 residues. The chain's CDR3 is CASSHKPGALYGYTF. CDR3 coding DNA: TGTGCCAGCAGCCATAAACCAGGGGCTCTATATGGCTACACCTTC.

In its sample, this clonotype was seen many times. The chain combines TRBV7-8 with TRBJ2-2, with a weak D call TRBD2 (6 bases). The CDR3 is 17 amino acids. Germline V lookup: CDR1 SGHVS, CDR2 FQNEAQ. With 6 bases removed from V and 0 bases from J, the gap between germline ends came to 17 bases. This CDR3 is CASRLRRGGTNTGELFF. The CDR3 DNA is TGTGCCAGCAGATTAAGGCGTGGCGGGACGAACACCGGGGAGCTGTTTTTT.

This clonotype was picked up many times. This CDR3 reads CASRSDPNTGELFF. CDR3 sequence (DNA): TGTGCCAGCAGATCGGACCCGAACACCGGGGAGCTGTTTTTT. The V and J genes are TRBV7-9 and TRBJ2-2, with D unresolved. Germline CDR1 is SEHNR and CDR2 is FQNEAQ (reference sequence). V lost 6 bases and J 0 bases, leaving 8 bases between the germline ends. The CDR3 runs 14 residues.